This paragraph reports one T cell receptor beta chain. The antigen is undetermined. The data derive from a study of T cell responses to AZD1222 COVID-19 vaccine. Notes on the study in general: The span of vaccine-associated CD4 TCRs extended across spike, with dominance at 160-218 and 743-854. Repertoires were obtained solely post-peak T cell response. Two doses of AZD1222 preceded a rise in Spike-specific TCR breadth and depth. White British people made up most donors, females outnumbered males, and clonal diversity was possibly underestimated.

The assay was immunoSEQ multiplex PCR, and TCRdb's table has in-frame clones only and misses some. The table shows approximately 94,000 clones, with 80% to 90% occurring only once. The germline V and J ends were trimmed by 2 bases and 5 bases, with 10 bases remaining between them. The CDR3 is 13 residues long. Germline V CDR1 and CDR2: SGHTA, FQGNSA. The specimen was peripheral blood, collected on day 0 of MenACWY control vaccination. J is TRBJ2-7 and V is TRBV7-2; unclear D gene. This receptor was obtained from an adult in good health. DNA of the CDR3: TGTGCCAGCAGCTTACTAGAGGCCGACGAGCAGTACTTC. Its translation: CASSLLEADEQYF.